This TCR beta chain was documented in a study of T cell responses to AZD1222 COVID-19 vaccine. As for this clone: The antigen remains undetermined.

Libraries were prepared by immunoSEQ multiplex PCR; TCRdb keeps only in-frame clonotypes and omits some of them. Of approximately 130,000 clones listed, about 93% were seen once; the top ten hold under 4.5%. Notes on the study in general: Regions 160-218 and 743-854 held dominance among vaccine-associated CD4 TCRs, which spanned spike. The peak T cell response came first, and repertoires were sampled only after it.

Germline CDR1 reads LNHNV; CDR2 reads YYDKDF (reference sequence). The CDR3 contains 15 residues. Trimming left V 1 base short and J 9 bases short, with 16 bases between. The receptor's source is an adult who received the MenACWY meningococcal vaccine as a control. The chain couples TRBV15 to TRBJ1-3; D gene ambiguous. Sequenced material: peripheral blood, taken 28 days after the second dose of the MenACWY control vaccine. CDR3 DNA: TGTGCCACCAGCAGAGTTCAGGACGGGCCCGGCACCATATATTTT. Translating it yields CATSRVQDGPGTIYF.